Shown below are 21 T cell receptor beta chains from a single sample sequenced in a study of T cells in Graves' hyperthyroidism and ophthalmopathy (dated by TCRdb to about 2019). The library was prepared using multiplex PCR. Sequencing was carried out with an Illumina HiSeq 2000. Amplification of TCR beta CDR3 regions was carried out from RNA transcripts. The TCR CDR3 was subjected to a first round of RT-PCR using the HTBI primer set and the Qiagen OneStep RT-PCR kit. TCRdb's own reprocessing of the public reads used fastp at Q25 and MiXCR and kept productive beta chains. Rows are combined by CDR3 protein, so each entry shows the most common genes and DNA. Counted in this sample were about 350,000 distinct CDR3 sequences; 15% to 20% of them appeared once. Around 15% of the sample is held by the ten biggest clonotypes. Sequenced: blood. These receptors were obtained from a woman aged 40-49 years with Graves' ophthalmopathy.

The chain couples TRBV11-1 to TRBJ2-7, with D maybe TRBD1 (5 bases). Trimming shortened V by 0 bases and J by 1 base, and 10 bases separated the two germline ends. The germline CDR1 and CDR2 sequences are SGHAT and FQDESV (reference sequence). The CDR3 sequence is 15 residues long. CDR3 in DNA: TGTGCCAGCAGCTTAGCACAGGACCCGTCCTACGAGCAGTACTTC. Translation gives CASSLAQDPSYEQYF.

This clonotype was seen many times. The chain couples TRBV7-3 to TRBJ2-7, with 7 bases matching TRBD2. The J segment lost 6 bases and the V segment lost 1 base, leaving 6 bases of the junction unmatched. This CDR3 spans 14 amino acids. The germline gives CDR1 SGHTA, CDR2 FQGTGA. CDR3 bases: TGTGCCAGCAGCTTAATTGGCGGGAGTGGCGAGCAGTACTTC. Residues: CASSLIGGSGEQYF.

The chain combines TRBV10-2 with TRBJ1-5; D call uncertain. The length of the CDR3 is 12 residues. Trimming pared 2 bases from V and 8 bases from J, leaving 7 bases between. The germline CDR1 and CDR2 sequences are WSHSY and SAAADI. The CDR3 coding sequence is TGCGCCAGCAGTGAGAATTGGGAGCCCCAGCATTTT. Translating gives CASSENWEPQHF.

There are many counts of this clonotype. The chain couples TRBV12-3 or TRBV12-4 to TRBJ2-6; D not certain. The CDR3 contains 13 residues. The V end was cut by 7 bases, the J end by 10 bases, with 14 bases between. The CDR3 sequence: CASNSARQNVLTF. CDR3 DNA sequence: TGTGCCAGCAATTCGGCTAGGCAAAACGTCCTGACTTTC.

The J gene is TRBJ1-2, the V gene TRBV6-2 or TRBV6-3; TRBD1 matches 8 bases. V lost 8 bases to trimming and J lost 6 bases; unmatched junction nucleotides: 11. Per germline, CDR1 MNHEY and CDR2 SVGEGT. The CDR3 consists of 14 residues. CDR3 loop: CASSAPGQANGYTF. Written as DNA, the CDR3 is TGTGCCAGCTCCGCCCCGGGACAGGCAAATGGCTACACCTTC.

The table lists this clonotype with many counts. This rearrangement joins TRBV20-1 to TRBJ1-5; D not resolved. Trimming stripped 7 bases from V and 7 bases from J, with 14 bases between. Germline loops: CDR1 DFQATT, CDR2 SNEGSKA (reference sequence). The CDR3 consists of 12 residues. CDR3 sequence: CSVGSTGQPQHF. CDR3 coding DNA: TGCAGTGTGGGCAGCACGGGCCAGCCCCAGCATTTT.

This clonotype was detected ten times or more. The chain combines TRBV20-1 with TRBJ1-1; the D is unclear. The germline gives CDR1 DFQATT, CDR2 SNEGSKA (reference sequence). The CDR3 spans 11 residues. Trimming shortened V by 7 bases and J by 2 bases, and 8 bases separated the two germline ends. The CDR3 coding sequence is TGCAGTGTTCAAAAAAACACTGAAGCTTTCTTT. Residues: CSVQKNTEAFF.

The rearrangement uses TRBV4-1 and TRBJ2-7, with TRBD1 matching 11 bases. This CDR3 has 15 amino acids. V shed 3 bases, J shed 4 bases, and the junction held 5 bases outside the gene matches. Germline-derived CDR1 and CDR2 are MGHRA and YSYEKL. CDR3 bases: TGCGCCAGCAGCCACCCGGGACAGGGGGGGTACGAGCAGTACTTC. It yields the protein CASSHPGQGGYEQYF.

Of note for this clonotype: A junction boundary mismatches the germline segment, possibly from a read error. V is TRBV12-3 or TRBV12-4 and J is TRBJ2-2; maybe TRBD2 (5 bases). The CDR3 has 12 amino acids. The CDR3 DNA follows: TGTGCCAGCATCATAAACACCGGGGAGCTGTATTTT. Residues: CASIINTGELYF.

The rearrangement links TRBV6-1 to TRBJ2-2, with D uncertain. This CDR3 has 12 amino acids. Per germline, CDR1 MNHNS and CDR2 SASEGT. Trimming took 8 bases from V and 4 from J, leaving 8 bases between them. The CDR3 DNA follows: TGTGCCAGCGGGAAGAGCACCGGGGAGCTGTTTTTT. This codes for CASGKSTGELFF.

The chain is built from TRBV5-6 and TRBJ2-7, with TRBD2 matching over 8 bases. J lost 5 bases, V lost 6 bases, and 16 bases had no gene match. CDR3 size: 16 residues. CDR1 is SGHDT, CDR2 YYEEEE, per germline. The CDR3, as DNA: TGTGCCAGCACCCCCGGGGGAGCGGGAGATTCGGACGAGCAGTACTTC. Amino acid sequence: CASTPGGAGDSDEQYF.

This chain uses TRBV12-3 or TRBV12-4 with TRBJ2-5; the D is unclear. The V end was cut by 5 bases, the J end by 4 bases, with 11 bases between. This CDR3 contains 13 residues. The CDR3 nucleotides are TGTGCCAGCAGTCCAAGGGTACGAGAGACCCAGTACTTC. Translated, it gives CASSPRVRETQYF.

This clonotype was observed many times. The V call is TRBV11-2, the J call TRBJ2-7, with D perhaps given as TRBD1 or TRBD2 (5 bases each). The germline V gene has CDR1 SGHAT and CDR2 FQNNGV. CDR3 size: 12 residues. V gave up 4 bases and J gave up 9 bases, with 13 bases separating them. The CDR3 loop reads CASSSSRGGQYF. The CDR3 region has the DNA TGTGCCAGCAGCTCCTCTCGGGGCGGGCAGTACTTC.

This clonotype was detected many times. The rearrangement joins TRBV12-3 or TRBV12-4 to TRBJ1-5; D remains ambiguous. V was shortened by 3 bases and J by 8 bases, with 20 bases between the two germline ends. The CDR3 loop spans 16 amino acids. This chain's CDR3 is CASSFRLKRSGKPQHF. The CDR3 DNA is TGTGCCAGCAGTTTTCGGCTTAAGCGGTCGGGTAAGCCCCAGCATTTT.

This clonotype showed up many times. The rearrangement uses TRBV6-5 and TRBJ2-2; perhaps D is TRBD1 or TRBD2 (5 bases each). V was trimmed by 3 bases and J by 0 bases, leaving 11 bases between them. There are 16 residues in the CDR3. Germline assignment: CDR1 MNHEY and CDR2 SVGAGI. In DNA, the CDR3 is TGTGCCAGCAGTTATTCCGGGACGACGAACACCGGGGAGCTGTTTTTT. As protein: CASSYSGTTNTGELFF.

There are many counts of this clonotype. The chain employs TRBV28 and TRBJ2-7, with 9 nucleotides matching TRBD2. V lost 8 bases to trimming and J lost 2 bases; unmatched junction nucleotides: 13. The CDR3 totals 16 residues. CDR1 and CDR2 from the germline V gene are MDHEN and SYDVKM. The CDR3 spells CASPGGRAPPAYEQYF. The CDR3 DNA follows: TGTGCCAGCCCTGGCGGGAGGGCCCCTCCCGCCTACGAGCAGTACTTC.

This clonotype was found many times. The chain has TRBV2 and TRBJ1-2; D might be TRBD1 (6 bases). CDR1 is SNHLY and CDR2 is FYNNEI in the germline V gene. V lost 3 bases, J lost 0 bases, and 8 bases lay in between. The CDR3 runs to 14 residues. CDR3 protein: CASSDGGTNYGYTF. The CDR3 DNA reads TGTGCCAGCAGTGATGGGGGCACTAACTATGGCTACACCTTC.

Many counts were recorded for this clonotype. V gene TRBV12-3 or TRBV12-4 combines with J gene TRBJ2-7; TRBD2 might be the D (5 bases). The germline V and J ends were trimmed by 5 bases and 6 bases, with 11 bases remaining between them. The CDR3 runs to 12 residues. As DNA, the CDR3 is TGTGCCAGCAGTCTGGGGAGTTCCGAGCAGTACTTC. This codes for CASSLGSSEQYF.

This sequence joins TRBV6-5 and TRBJ1-6; 11 positions match TRBD1. Germline V gene lookup returns CDR1 MNHEY and CDR2 SVGAGI. Unmatched junction bases numbered 9, after V lost 5 bases and J lost 9 bases. This CDR3 contains 16 residues. The CDR3 DNA reads as TGTGCCAGCAGTCACGGACAGGGGGCCGTTTTTTCACCCCTCCACTTT. Translation gives CASSHGQGAVFSPLHF.

This CDR3 reads CAWSVGQQETQYF. CDR3 DNA sequence: TGTGCCTGGAGTGTGGGTCAGCAAGAGACCCAGTACTTC. The chain uses TRBV30 and TRBJ2-5; no clear D. CDR3 size: 13 residues. Germline CDR1 is GTSNPN and CDR2 is SVGIG (reference sequence). The ends were cut back, 0 bases at V and 2 bases at J, with 7 bases in the middle.

The sample holds many counts of this clonotype. Compared with germline, one end of the junction differs, possibly owing to a read error. The chain joins TRBV6-5 to TRBJ1-2; possibly TRBD1 for D (6 bases). Germline values: CDR1 MNHEY, CDR2 SVGAGI. CDR3 length: 13 residues. CDR3 in amino acids: CASGYRATNGYTF. The DNA for the CDR3 is TGTGCCAGCGGTTACAGGGCTACAAATGGCTACACCTTC.